The present T cell receptor beta chain was sequenced within a study of vaccination effects on CD4 cells after COVID-19. TCRdb's table, derived via immunoSEQ multiplex PCR, lists solely in-frame clones and lacks some. The sample lists tens of thousands of clones, approximately 78% occurring once. The CDR3 contains 18 residues. V was shortened by 2 bases and J by 0 bases, with 21 bases between the two germline ends. Germline CDR1 SGHRS, CDR2 YFSETQ. Using viral peptide pools, the ViraFEST assay grew out antigen-specific CD4+ T cells prior to sequencing. CD4+ T cells were isolated after 10 days of culture. SARS-CoV-2 infection was confirmed by PCR in the person between March and December 2020. Half the medium was replaced with IL-2 medium on days 3 and 7. Turning to this clone: What it binds is not known.

The receptor's source is a human donor who had a prior SARS-CoV-2 infection. The material was CD4+ T cells from PBMCs cultured with a peptide pool, obtained before COVID-19 vaccination. The rearrangement joins TRBV5-1 to TRBJ2-7, with D uncertain. The CDR3 DNA reads TGCGCCAGCAGCTTTGGATCAAGGAACCTTGATAGCTCCTACGAGCAGTACTTC. It yields the protein CASSFGSRNLDSSYEQYF.